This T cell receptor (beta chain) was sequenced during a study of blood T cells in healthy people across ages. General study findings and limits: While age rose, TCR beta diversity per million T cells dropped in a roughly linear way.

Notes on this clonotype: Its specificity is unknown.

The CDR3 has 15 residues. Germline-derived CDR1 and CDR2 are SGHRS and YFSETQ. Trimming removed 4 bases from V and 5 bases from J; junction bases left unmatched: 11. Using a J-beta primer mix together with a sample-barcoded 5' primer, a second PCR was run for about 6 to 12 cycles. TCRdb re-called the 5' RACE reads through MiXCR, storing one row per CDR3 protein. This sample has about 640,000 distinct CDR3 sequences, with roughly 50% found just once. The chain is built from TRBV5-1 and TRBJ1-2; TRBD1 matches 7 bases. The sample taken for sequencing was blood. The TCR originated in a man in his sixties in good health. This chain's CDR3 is CASSREAGTAYGYTF. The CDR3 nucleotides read TGCGCCAGCAGCAGAGAAGCCGGGACAGCTTATGGCTACACCTTC.